The next 21 T cell receptor beta chains were all read from a single sample in a study of blood T cell repertoires in COVID-19. Only in-frame clones appear in the TCRdb table, and some are missing; sequencing was by immunoSEQ multiplex PCR. The sample holds roughly 250,000 clones, around 85% seen once. Sequencing was performed on PBMCs or T cells enriched from blood (not recorded which). The receptors were gathered from a woman in her 30s who had recovered from COVID-19.

This chain links TRBV19 with TRBJ2-2; D remains ambiguous. The CDR3 contains 13 residues. V gave up 3 bases and J gave up 4 bases, with 6 bases separating them. The V gene's germline CDR1 is LNHDA and CDR2 SQIVND (reference sequence). The CDR3 protein is CASSILATGELFF. CDR3 in DNA: TGTGCCAGTAGTATTTTAGCCACCGGGGAGCTGTTTTTT.

The chain links TRBV27 to TRBJ1-1, with TRBD1 matching over 8 bases. Germline CDR1 and CDR2: MNHEY and SMNVEV (reference sequence). After removal of 5 bases from V and 7 bases from J, the junction contained 6 bases not matched to a gene. The CDR3 spans 13 residues. The CDR3 spells CASSPGTGIEAFF. CDR3 coding DNA: TGTGCCAGCAGTCCAGGGACAGGCATTGAAGCTTTCTTT.

This clone was seen only a few times. The chain employs TRBV9 and TRBJ2-7; D is possibly TRBD1 (6 bases). CDR3 length equals 14 residues. Per germline, CDR1 SGDLS and CDR2 YYNGEE. V was pared by 4 bases and J by 4 bases, with 15 bases between. CDR3 DNA: TGTGCCAGCAGCATTACAGGGACGGGGTACGAGCAGTACTTC. As protein: CASSITGTGYEQYF.

The gene calls are TRBV25-1 and TRBJ2-7, with a possible D match to TRBD2 (6 bases). Trimming took off 6 bases at V and 6 bases at J, with 15 bases between the two ends. The CDR3 spans 13 residues. The germline V gene encodes CDR1 MGHDK and CDR2 SYGVNS. The CDR3 sequence: CASRADGGTEQYF. The CDR3 bases are TGTGCCAGCAGGGCGGACGGAGGGACCGAGCAGTACTTC.

This chain connects TRBV28 to TRBJ1-2; 9 positions match TRBD1. After removal of 5 bases from V and 4 bases from J, the junction contained 11 bases not matched to a gene. The germline V gene encodes CDR1 MDHEN and CDR2 SYDVKM. This CDR3 region has 16 residues. The CDR3 DNA follows: TGTGCCAGCAGTAACCCGACAGGGGGGTATAGCTATGGCTACACCTTC. Translation gives CASSNPTGGYSYGYTF.

This clone showed up just a few times. The chain employs TRBV2 and TRBJ1-6; D gene ambiguous. V was clipped by 6 bases and J by 6 bases, with 15 bases between them. In germline, CDR1 is SNHLY, CDR2 FYNNEI. The length of the CDR3 is 15 residues. The CDR3 sequence: CASSDFEGPNSPLHF. CDR3 coding DNA: TGTGCCAGCAGCGACTTCGAAGGCCCTAATTCACCCCTCCACTTT.

The chain recombines TRBV25-1 with TRBJ1-4; D ambiguous. CDR1 is MGHDK, CDR2 SYGVNS, per germline. V lost 1 base, J lost 3 bases, and 12 bases lay in between. The CDR3 covers 16 residues. The CDR3 bases are TGTGCCAGCAGTGAATCCGGGATTCCGGCTAATGAAAAACTGTTTTTT. Its translation: CASSESGIPANEKLFF.

The gene calls are TRBV19 and TRBJ1-5, with a tentative D call TRBD1 (5 bases). Germline V gene lookup returns CDR1 LNHDA and CDR2 SQIVND (reference sequence). The CDR3 length is 17 residues. Trimming stripped 3 bases from V and 3 bases from J, with 18 bases between. The CDR3, as DNA: TGTGCCAGTAGTATCAATCGACCCGGACAATTCAATCAGCCCCAGCATTTT. This encodes CASSINRPGQFNQPQHF.

The chain joins TRBV18 to TRBJ2-1, with a possible D match to TRBD1 (6 bases). The CDR3 covers 15 residues. CDR1 and CDR2 (germline): KGHSH, LQKENI. V shed 4 bases and J shed 1 base, with 11 bases lying between them. This CDR3 is CASSLMGQSYNEQFF. CDR3 DNA: TGTGCCAGCTCACTTATGGGACAATCCTACAATGAGCAGTTCTTC.

The CDR3 sequence: CASSQEGTHRSRDTEAFF. The CDR3 coding sequence is TGTGCCAGCAGCCAAGAGGGGACACACCGTTCCAGGGACACTGAAGCTTTCTTT. The V and J genes are TRBV14 and TRBJ1-1; TRBD1 is a possible D gene (6 bases). Germline V gene data show CDR1 as SGHDN and CDR2 as FVKESK. The CDR3 is made up of 18 amino acids. V shed 0 bases and J shed 3 bases, with 20 bases lying between them.

The genes are TRBV30 and TRBJ2-3; 11 bases line up with TRBD2. V lost 1 base, J lost 6 bases, and 9 bases stayed unmatched. The CDR3 is 16 amino acids. Germline V CDR1 and CDR2: GTSNPN, SVGIG (reference sequence). CDR3 region: CAWSGLAGGPEDTQYF. The DNA for the CDR3 is TGTGCCTGGAGTGGATTAGCGGGAGGGCCGGAGGATACGCAGTATTTT.

The genes are TRBV7-9 and TRBJ1-1, with a tentative D call TRBD1 (6 bases). Germline values: CDR1 SEHNR, CDR2 FQNEAQ (reference sequence). Trimming cost V 0 bases and J 4 bases, with 12 bases left between them. The CDR3 spans 15 residues. This chain's CDR3 is CASSLATGRVTEAFF. Here the CDR3 DNA reads TGTGCCAGCAGCTTAGCGACAGGTCGGGTCACTGAAGCTTTCTTT.

The chain has TRBV11-2 and TRBJ1-1, with D possibly being TRBD1 (5 bases). Germline V gene sequence: CDR1 SGHAT, CDR2 FQNNGV. Trimming took off 7 bases at V and 0 bases at J, with 9 bases between the two ends. The CDR3 runs 13 residues. The CDR3 DNA is TGTGCCAGCACCCAGACAGTGAACACTGAAGCTTTCTTT. Its protein product is CASTQTVNTEAFF.

This clone occurred once. The CDR3 region is CASSPTGAGYTF. In DNA form, the CDR3 reads TGTGCCAGCAGTCCGACTGGGGCTGGCTACACCTTC. The chain is built from TRBV28 and TRBJ1-2, with D possibly matching TRBD1 (5 bases). The CDR3 loop spans 12 amino acids. In germline, CDR1 is MDHEN, CDR2 SYDVKM. The V gene lost 5 bases and the J gene lost 7 bases, with 11 bases spanning the gap.

This clone was detected only a few times. The chain uses TRBV29-1 and TRBJ1-1, with 8 positions matching TRBD1. CDR1 SQVTM and CDR2 ANQGSEA come from the germline V gene. V lost 0 bases to trimming and J lost 3 bases; unmatched junction nucleotides: 15. The CDR3 has 18 residues. This CDR3 is CSVEEGRGQGGLDTEAFF. In DNA, the CDR3 is TGCAGCGTTGAAGAGGGGCGCGGACAGGGCGGTTTGGACACTGAAGCTTTCTTT.

This clone was seen a handful of times. This sequence joins TRBV5-1 and TRBJ1-2; TRBD1 agrees at 7 bases. Trimming took 4 bases from V and 1 from J; bases not matched to a gene: 7. CDR1 is SGHRS, CDR2 YFSETQ, per germline. CDR3 length: 15 amino acids. DNA for the CDR3: TGCGCCAGCAGCCCTCCGGGGGACAGTAACTATGGCTACACCTTC. It codes for CASSPPGDSNYGYTF. Filled out from reference TRBV5-1 and TRBJ1-2, the complete variable domain reads KAGVTQTPRYLIKTRGQQVTLSCSPISGHRSVSWYQQTPGQGLQFLFEYFSETQRNKGNFPGRFSGRQFSNSRSEMNVSTLELGDSALYLCASSPPGDSNYGYTFGSGTRLTVV.

V gene TRBV7-9 combines with J gene TRBJ1-1; 7 bases match TRBD1. CDR3 size: 13 residues. The germline CDR1 and CDR2 sequences are SEHNR and FQNEAQ (reference sequence). Trimming removed 0 bases from V and 7 bases from J; junction bases left unmatched: 2. The CDR3 spells CASSLAGTVEAFF. The DNA for the CDR3 is TGTGCCAGCAGCTTAGCCGGGACAGTTGAAGCTTTCTTT.

The genes are TRBV18 and TRBJ2-5; TRBD2 aligns across 7 bases. The germline gives CDR1 KGHSH, CDR2 LQKENI. The V and J ends lost 3 bases and 6 bases, in that order; junction bases with no gene match: 7. This CDR3 contains 14 residues. CDR3 amino acids: CASSPSGVGKTQYF. Here the CDR3 DNA reads TGTGCCAGCTCACCCAGCGGGGTGGGAAAGACCCAGTACTTC.

CDR3 nucleotides: TGTGCCAGCAAGGCGGGGGCATCCGACTATGGCTACACCTTC. Amino acid sequence: CASKAGASDYGYTF. The gene calls are TRBV6-4 and TRBJ1-2, with a weak D call TRBD1 (6 bases). Trimming pared 7 bases from V and 3 bases from J, leaving 15 bases between. The CDR3 length is 14 residues. CDR1 and CDR2 from the germline V gene are MRHNA and SNTAGT.

This chain connects TRBV18 to TRBJ2-3, with D uncertain. CDR1 and CDR2 (germline): KGHSH, LQKENI. This CDR3 comprises 13 residues. V lost 4 bases and J 5 bases, leaving 10 bases between the germline ends. The CDR3 here is CASSQGVGDTQYF. The CDR3 region has the DNA TGTGCCAGCTCACAAGGAGTAGGAGATACGCAGTATTTT.

This clone was seen once. The V and J genes are TRBV18 and TRBJ1-1; no reliable D call. V dropped 3 bases and J dropped 2 bases, with 7 bases sitting between them. Germline V lookup: CDR1 KGHSH, CDR2 LQKENI. This CDR3 spans 13 amino acids. This CDR3 reads CASSPGVNTEAFF. CDR3 coding DNA: TGTGCCAGCTCACCGGGAGTAAACACTGAAGCTTTCTTT.